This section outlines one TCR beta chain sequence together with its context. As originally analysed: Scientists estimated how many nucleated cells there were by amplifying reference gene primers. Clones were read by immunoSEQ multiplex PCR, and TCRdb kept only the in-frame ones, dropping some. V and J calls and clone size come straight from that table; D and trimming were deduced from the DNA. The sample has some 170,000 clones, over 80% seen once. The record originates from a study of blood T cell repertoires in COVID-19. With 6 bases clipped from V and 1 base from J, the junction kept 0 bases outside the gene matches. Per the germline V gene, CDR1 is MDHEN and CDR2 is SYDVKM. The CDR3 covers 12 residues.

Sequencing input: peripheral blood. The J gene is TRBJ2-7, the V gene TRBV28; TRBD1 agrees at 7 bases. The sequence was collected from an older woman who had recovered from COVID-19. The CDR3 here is CASRTGSYEQYF. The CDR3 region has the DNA TGTGCCAGCAGGACAGGGTCCTACGAGCAGTACTTC.